The 2 T cell receptor beta chains presented below share a single source sample, sequenced in a study of T cells in Graves' hyperthyroidism and ophthalmopathy. There were TCR beta CDR3 regions amplified from RNA transcripts. RT-PCR in the first round (using the HTBI primer set) targeted the TCR CDR3. TCRdb redid the calling of the multiplex PCR reads with MiXCR, one entry per CDR3 protein. The table includes some 550,000 distinct CDR3 sequences, 20% detected once. The sequenced sample was blood. The receptors were gathered from a young man with Graves' hyperthyroidism.

The rearrangement uses TRBV19 and TRBJ1-2; D remains ambiguous. V was cut by 9 bases and J by 8 bases, with 22 bases left in between. Per the germline V gene, CDR1 is LNHDA and CDR2 is SQIVND (reference sequence). The length of the CDR3 is 14 residues. CDR3: CASARPGRSGGYTF. The CDR3 nucleotides are TGTGCCAGCGCCCGCCCCGGGCGGAGCGGGGGCTACACCTTC.

The chain is built from TRBV18 and TRBJ1-3, with 9 bases lining up with TRBD1. This CDR3 comprises 16 residues. V lost 3 bases, J lost 0 bases, and 3 bases stayed unmatched. CDR1 is KGHSH, CDR2 LQKENI, per germline. CDR3 amino acids: CASSPGQGFSGNTIYF. The CDR3 coding sequence is TGTGCCAGCTCACCGGGACAGGGTTTCTCTGGAAACACCATATATTTT.